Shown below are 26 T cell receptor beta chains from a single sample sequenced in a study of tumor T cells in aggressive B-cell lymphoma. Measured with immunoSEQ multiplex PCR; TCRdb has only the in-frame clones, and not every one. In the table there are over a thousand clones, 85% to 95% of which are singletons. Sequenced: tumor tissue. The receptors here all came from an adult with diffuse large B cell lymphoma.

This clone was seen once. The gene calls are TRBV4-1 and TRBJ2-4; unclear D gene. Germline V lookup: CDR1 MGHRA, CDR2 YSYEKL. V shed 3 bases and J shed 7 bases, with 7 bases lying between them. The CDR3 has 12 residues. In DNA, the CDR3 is TGCGCCAGCAGCCAGGGCCCTAACATTCAGTACTTC. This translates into CASSQGPNIQYF.

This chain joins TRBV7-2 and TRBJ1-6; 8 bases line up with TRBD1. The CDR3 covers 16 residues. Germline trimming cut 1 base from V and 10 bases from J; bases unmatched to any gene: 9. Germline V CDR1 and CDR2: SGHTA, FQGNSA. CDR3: CASSLDRGQGGSPLHF. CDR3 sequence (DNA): TGTGCCAGCAGCTTAGATCGAGGACAGGGAGGATCACCCCTCCACTTT.

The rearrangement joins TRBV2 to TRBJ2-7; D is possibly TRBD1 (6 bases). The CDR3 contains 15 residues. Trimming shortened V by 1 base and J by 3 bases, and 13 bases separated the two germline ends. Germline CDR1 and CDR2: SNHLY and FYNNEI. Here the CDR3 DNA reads TGTGCCAGCAGTGAAGTAGGGGGATTTCTCTACGAGCAGTACTTC. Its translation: CASSEVGGFLYEQYF.

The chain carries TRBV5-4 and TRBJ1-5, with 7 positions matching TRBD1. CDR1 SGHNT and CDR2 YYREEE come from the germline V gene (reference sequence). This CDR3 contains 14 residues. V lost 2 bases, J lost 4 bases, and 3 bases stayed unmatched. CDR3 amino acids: CASSFEGANQPQHF. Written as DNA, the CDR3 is TGTGCCAGCAGCTTCGAGGGGGCGAATCAGCCCCAGCATTTT.

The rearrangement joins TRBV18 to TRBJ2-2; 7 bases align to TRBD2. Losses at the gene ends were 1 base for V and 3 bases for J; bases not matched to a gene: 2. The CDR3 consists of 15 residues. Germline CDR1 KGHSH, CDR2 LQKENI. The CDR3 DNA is TGTGCCAGCTCACCACGGGCGGGGGACACCGGGGAGCTGTTTTTT. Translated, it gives CASSPRAGDTGELFF.

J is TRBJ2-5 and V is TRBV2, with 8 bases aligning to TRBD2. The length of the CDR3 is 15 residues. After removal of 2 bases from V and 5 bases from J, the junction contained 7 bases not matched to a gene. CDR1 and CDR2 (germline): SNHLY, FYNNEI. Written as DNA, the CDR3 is TGTGCCAGCAGTGAATTGCGGGGGGCGGGTGAGACCCAGTACTTC. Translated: CASSELRGAGETQYF.

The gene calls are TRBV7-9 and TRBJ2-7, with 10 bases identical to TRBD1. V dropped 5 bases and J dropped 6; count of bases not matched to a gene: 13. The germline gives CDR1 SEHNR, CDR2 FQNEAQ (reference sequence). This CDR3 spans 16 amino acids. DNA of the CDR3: TGTGCCAGCAGCAATCTGGCGGGACAGGGGTCGGTCGAGCAGTACTTC. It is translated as CASSNLAGQGSVEQYF.

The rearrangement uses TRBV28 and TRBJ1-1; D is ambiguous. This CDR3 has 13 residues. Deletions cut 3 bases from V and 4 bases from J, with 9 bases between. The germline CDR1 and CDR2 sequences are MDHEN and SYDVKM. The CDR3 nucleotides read TGTGCCAGCAGTTTCGTTTCCGTCACTGAAGCTTTCTTT. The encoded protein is CASSFVSVTEAFF. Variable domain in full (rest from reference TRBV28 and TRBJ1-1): DVKVTQSSRYLVKRTGEKVFLECVQDMDHENMFWYRQDPGLGLRLIYFSYDVKMKEKGDIPEGYSVSREKKERFSLILESASTNQTSMYLCASSFVSVTEAFFGQGTRLTVV.

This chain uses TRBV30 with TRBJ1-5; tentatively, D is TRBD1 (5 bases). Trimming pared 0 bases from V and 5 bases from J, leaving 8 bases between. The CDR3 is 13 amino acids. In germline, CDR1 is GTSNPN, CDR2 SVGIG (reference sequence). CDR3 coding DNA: TGTGCCTGGAGTGTCGGAGGGGATCAGCCCCAGCATTTT. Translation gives CAWSVGGDQPQHF.

This CDR3 reads CASSSGGLSETQYF. The CDR3 DNA reads TGTGCCAGCAGCTCCGGGGGGCTATCGGAGACCCAGTACTTC. The V call is TRBV7-2, the J call TRBJ2-5; TRBD2 is a possible D gene (7 bases). V was pared by 4 bases and J by 5 bases, with 14 bases between. CDR1 SGHTA and CDR2 FQGNSA come from the germline V gene. This CDR3 comprises 14 residues.

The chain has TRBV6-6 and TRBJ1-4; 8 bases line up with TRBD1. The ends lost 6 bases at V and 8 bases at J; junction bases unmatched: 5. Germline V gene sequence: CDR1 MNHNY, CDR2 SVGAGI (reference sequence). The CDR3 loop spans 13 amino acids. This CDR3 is CASRTGEREKLFF. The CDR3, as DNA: TGTGCCAGCAGGACAGGGGAAAGAGAAAAACTGTTTTTT.

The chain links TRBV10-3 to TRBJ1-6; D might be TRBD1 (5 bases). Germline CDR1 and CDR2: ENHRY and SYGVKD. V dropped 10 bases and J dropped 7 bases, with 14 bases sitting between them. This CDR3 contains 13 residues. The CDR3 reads CATGLGVNSPLHF. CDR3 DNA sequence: TGTGCCACCGGACTAGGGGTGAATTCACCCCTCCACTTT.

The CDR3 region has the DNA TGCGCCAGCAGCCCACAGGGGTATGGCTACACCTTC. Encoded protein: CASSPQGYGYTF. The rearrangement links TRBV5-1 to TRBJ1-2, with 7 bases aligning to TRBD1. Per the germline V gene, CDR1 is SGHRS and CDR2 is YFSETQ. V trimming: 4 bases; J trimming: 5 bases; junction bases outside the gene matches: 2. This CDR3 has 12 amino acids.

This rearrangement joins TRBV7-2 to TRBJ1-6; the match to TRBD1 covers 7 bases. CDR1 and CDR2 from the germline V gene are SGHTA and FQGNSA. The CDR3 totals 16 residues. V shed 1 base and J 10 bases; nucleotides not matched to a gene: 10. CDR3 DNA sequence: TGTGCCAGCAGCTTAGACACTGCGACAGGGTTCTCACCCCTCCACTTT. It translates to CASSLDTATGFSPLHF.

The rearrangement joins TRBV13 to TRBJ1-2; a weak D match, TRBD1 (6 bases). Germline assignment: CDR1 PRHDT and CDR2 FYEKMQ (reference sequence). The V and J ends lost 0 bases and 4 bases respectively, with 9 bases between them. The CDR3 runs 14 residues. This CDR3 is CASSLGQGRYGYTF. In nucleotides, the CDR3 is TGTGCCAGCAGCTTAGGACAGGGACGCTATGGCTACACCTTC.

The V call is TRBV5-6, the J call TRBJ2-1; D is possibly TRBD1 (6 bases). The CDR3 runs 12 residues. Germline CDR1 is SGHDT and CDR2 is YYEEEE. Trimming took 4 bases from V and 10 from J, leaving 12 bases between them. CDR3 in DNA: TGTGCCAGCAGCCGAGGGGGTTTGGAGCAGTTCTTC. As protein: CASSRGGLEQFF.

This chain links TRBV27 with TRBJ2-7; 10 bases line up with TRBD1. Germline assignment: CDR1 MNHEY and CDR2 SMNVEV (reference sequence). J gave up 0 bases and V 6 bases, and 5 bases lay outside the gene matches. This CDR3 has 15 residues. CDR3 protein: CASRSRTGGSYEQYF. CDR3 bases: TGTGCCAGCAGAAGCCGGACAGGGGGCTCCTACGAGCAGTACTTC.

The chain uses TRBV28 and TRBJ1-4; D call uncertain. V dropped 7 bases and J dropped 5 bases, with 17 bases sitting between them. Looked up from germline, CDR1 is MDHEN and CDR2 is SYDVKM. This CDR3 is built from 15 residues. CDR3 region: CASTLEGRRNEKLFF. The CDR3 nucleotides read TGTGCCAGCACCTTGGAGGGAAGAAGAAATGAAAAACTGTTTTTT.

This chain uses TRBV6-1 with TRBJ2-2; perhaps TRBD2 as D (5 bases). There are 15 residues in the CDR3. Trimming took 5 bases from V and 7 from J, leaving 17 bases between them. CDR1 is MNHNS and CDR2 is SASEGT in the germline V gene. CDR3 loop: CASSFGGTSGGELFF. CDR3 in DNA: TGTGCCAGCAGTTTTGGAGGAACCTCGGGCGGGGAGCTGTTTTTT.

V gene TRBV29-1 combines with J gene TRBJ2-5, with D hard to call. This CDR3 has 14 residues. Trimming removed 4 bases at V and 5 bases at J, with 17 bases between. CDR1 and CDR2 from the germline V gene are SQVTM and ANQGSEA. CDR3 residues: CSVGGAPPTETQYF. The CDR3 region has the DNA TGCAGCGTTGGAGGAGCCCCACCAACTGAGACCCAGTACTTC.

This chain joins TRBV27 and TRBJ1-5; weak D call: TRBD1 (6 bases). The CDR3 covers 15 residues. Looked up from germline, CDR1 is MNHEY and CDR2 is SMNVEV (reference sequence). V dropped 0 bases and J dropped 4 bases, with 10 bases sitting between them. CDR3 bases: TGTGCCAGCAGTTTATCGAGTCAGGGGAATCAGCCCCAGCATTTT. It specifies CASSLSSQGNQPQHF.

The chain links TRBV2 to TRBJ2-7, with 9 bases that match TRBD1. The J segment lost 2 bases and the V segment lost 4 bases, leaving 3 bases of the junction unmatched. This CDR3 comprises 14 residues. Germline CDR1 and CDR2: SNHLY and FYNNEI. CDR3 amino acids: CASSGTGDPYEQYF. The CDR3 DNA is TGTGCCAGCAGTGGGACAGGGGACCCCTACGAGCAGTACTTC.

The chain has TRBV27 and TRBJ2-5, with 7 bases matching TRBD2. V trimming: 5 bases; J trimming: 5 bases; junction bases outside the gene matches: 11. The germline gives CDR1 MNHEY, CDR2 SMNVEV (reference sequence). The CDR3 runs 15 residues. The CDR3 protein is CASSMWGGSGETQYF. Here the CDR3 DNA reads TGTGCCAGCAGTATGTGGGGAGGGAGCGGGGAGACCCAGTACTTC.

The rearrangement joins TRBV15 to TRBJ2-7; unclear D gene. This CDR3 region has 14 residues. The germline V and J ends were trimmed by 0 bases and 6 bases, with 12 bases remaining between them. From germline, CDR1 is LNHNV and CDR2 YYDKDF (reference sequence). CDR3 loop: CATSRDIFGSEQYF. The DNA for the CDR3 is TGTGCCACCAGCAGAGATATCTTCGGTTCCGAGCAGTACTTC.

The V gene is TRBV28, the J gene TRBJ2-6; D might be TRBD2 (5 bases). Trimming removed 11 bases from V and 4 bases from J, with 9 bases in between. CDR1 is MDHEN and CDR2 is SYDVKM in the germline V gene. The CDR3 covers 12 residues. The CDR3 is CAADSGANVLTF. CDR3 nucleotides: TGTGCCGCGGACTCGGGGGCCAACGTCCTGACTTTC.

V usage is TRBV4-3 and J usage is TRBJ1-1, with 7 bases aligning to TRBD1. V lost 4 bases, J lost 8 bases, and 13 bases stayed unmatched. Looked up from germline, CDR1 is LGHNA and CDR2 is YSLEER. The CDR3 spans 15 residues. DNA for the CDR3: TGCGCCAGCAGCCTCTCGACAGGGCCTACCGAGGAAGCTTTCTTT. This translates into CASSLSTGPTEEAFF.